Listed below are T cell receptor beta chains from one sample, sequenced in a study of prognosis after radiotherapy for stage I lung cancer. TCRdb re-called the multiplex PCR reads through MiXCR, storing one row per CDR3 protein. The sample consists of tens of thousands of distinct CDR3 sequences, around a quarter of them appearing once. This specimen was PBMCs, taken before or after stereotactic body radiation therapy (not recorded which). The receptors shown here come from a donor aged 50 or older with non-small cell lung cancer. Each CDR3 is given with its conserved first and last residue. D genes are given only for firm matches. The size field is filled for only some rows; it gives once, few, many or a size class.

J gene: TRBJ1-2; V gene: TRBV27; D gene: -; clone size: many; CDR3 protein: CASSLRRSHYGYTF; CDR3 DNA: TGTGCCAGCAGTTTACGTCGTAGTCACTATGGCTACACCTTC
J gene: TRBJ2-1; V gene: TRBV27; D gene: TRBD1; clone size: many; CDR3 protein: CASLGTGELGEQFF; CDR3 DNA: TGTGCCAGCCTTGGGACAGGGGAGCTGGGTGAGCAGTTCTTC
J gene: TRBJ1-3; V gene: TRBV2; D gene: TRBD1; clone size: many; CDR3 protein: CASSPDRGGTIYF; CDR3 DNA: TGTGCCAGCAGTCCGGACAGGGGAGGCACCATATATTTT
J gene: TRBJ2-1; V gene: TRBV12-3/TRBV12-4; D gene: TRBD1; clone size: medium-sized; CDR3 protein: CASSFVQGARNEQFF; CDR3 DNA: TGTGCCAGCAGTTTTGTACAGGGGGCGAGGAATGAGCAGTTCTTC
J gene: TRBJ2-3; V gene: TRBV6-1; D gene: -; clone size: many; CDR3 protein: CASSDRDRYF; CDR3 DNA: TGTGCCAGCAGTGACAGGGATCGGTATTTT
J gene: TRBJ2-5; V gene: TRBV6-2/TRBV6-3; D gene: -; clone size: -; CDR3 protein: CASSSQPDGYQETQYF; CDR3 DNA: TGTGCCAGCAGTTCTCAGCCGGACGGGTACCAAGAGACCCAGTACTTC
J gene: TRBJ2-7; V gene: TRBV20-1; D gene: TRBD1; clone size: many; CDR3 protein: CSARETGGDEQYF; CDR3 DNA: TGCAGTGCTAGAGAGACAGGGGGGGACGAGCAGTACTTC
J gene: TRBJ1-3; V gene: TRBV6-1; D gene: -; clone size: many; CDR3 protein: CASTHQLPSGNTIYF; CDR3 DNA: TGTGCCAGCACCCACCAACTCCCTTCTGGAAACACCATATATTTT
J gene: TRBJ1-1; V gene: TRBV12-3/TRBV12-4; D gene: -; clone size: many; CDR3 protein: CASRGMNTEAFF; CDR3 DNA: TGTGCCAGCAGGGGGATGAACACTGAAGCTTTCTTT
J gene: TRBJ1-3; V gene: TRBV2; D gene: -; clone size: many; CDR3 protein: CASSTGAGGNTIYF; CDR3 DNA: TGTGCCAGCAGTACGGGGGCAGGTGGAAACACCATATATTTT
J gene: TRBJ2-3; V gene: TRBV5-1; D gene: -; clone size: many; CDR3 protein: CASSPATDTQYF; CDR3 DNA: TGCGCCAGCAGCCCAGCCACAGATACGCAGTATTTT
J gene: TRBJ1-5; V gene: TRBV11-2; D gene: -; clone size: many; CDR3 protein: CASSLTYPGQPQHF; CDR3 DNA: TGTGCCAGCAGTCTGACTTACCCGGGTCAGCCCCAGCATTTT
J gene: TRBJ2-1; V gene: TRBV24-1; D gene: -; clone size: many; CDR3 protein: CATGRGSSYNEQFF; CDR3 DNA: TGTGCCACCGGAAGGGGCAGCTCCTACAATGAGCAGTTCTTC
J gene: TRBJ2-2; V gene: TRBV2; D gene: TRBD2; clone size: -; CDR3 protein: CASRMVLAGGNTVELFF; CDR3 DNA: TGTGCCAGCAGAATGGTACTAGCGGGAGGAAACACCGTGGAGCTGTTTTTT
J gene: TRBJ1-2; V gene: TRBV12-3/TRBV12-4; D gene: -; clone size: many; CDR3 protein: CASSLGQKNYGYTF; CDR3 DNA: TGTGCCAGCAGTTTAGGACAGAAGAACTATGGCTACACCTTC
J gene: TRBJ2-2; V gene: TRBV29-1; D gene: TRBD2; clone size: many; CDR3 protein: CSVKAGVGELFF; CDR3 DNA: TGCAGCGTGAAGGCGGGGGTCGGGGAGCTGTTTTTT
J gene: TRBJ2-7; V gene: TRBV10-3; D gene: -; clone size: many; CDR3 protein: CAIRNGQLTYEQYF; CDR3 DNA: TGTGCCATCAGGAACGGACAGCTTACCTACGAGCAGTACTTC